Following are 15 T cell receptor beta chains from one sample sequenced in a study of T cells in Graves' hyperthyroidism and ophthalmopathy. Researchers amplified the TCR beta CDR3 regions from RNA transcripts. The HTBI primer set served for first-round RT-PCR of the TCR CDR3. In TCRdb, the multiplex PCR reads were re-called with MiXCR into one record per CDR3 protein. Of approximately 620,000 distinct CDR3 sequences listed, approximately 15% are singletons. Sequenced input: blood. The receptors derive from a woman in her 30s with Graves' hyperthyroidism that later progressed to Graves' ophthalmopathy.

This clonotype was counted a few times. The V gene is TRBV20-1, the J gene TRBJ2-7; 10 bases agree with TRBD2. The CDR3 totals 13 residues. Germline V gene sequence: CDR1 DFQATT, CDR2 SNEGSKA (reference sequence). CDR3 in DNA: TGCAGCGGACTAGCGGAAGATTCCTGGGAGCAGTACTTC. It is translated as CSGLAEDSWEQYF.

This clonotype was seen many times. The chain combines TRBV7-9 with TRBJ2-7; TRBD2 aligns across 12 bases. The J segment lost 4 bases and the V segment lost 4 bases, leaving 5 bases of the junction unmatched. Germline V gene sequence: CDR1 SEHNR, CDR2 FQNEAQ (reference sequence). The CDR3 runs to 15 residues. The CDR3: CASSSTSGRGYEQYF. CDR3 in DNA: TGTGCCAGCAGCTCGACTAGCGGGAGAGGGTACGAGCAGTACTTC.

Remarks on this clonotype: The final CDR3 position lacks the conserved phenylalanine or tryptophan, pointing to a likely read error. The chain couples TRBV20-1 to TRBJ2-5; tentatively, D is TRBD1 (5 bases). The length of the CDR3 is 13 residues. The V end was cut by 3 bases, the J end by 1 base, with 9 bases between. The germline gives CDR1 DFQATT, CDR2 SNEGSKA (reference sequence). The CDR3 region has the DNA TGCAGTGCTAGTAGGGGAATCCAAGAGACCCAGTACTCC. Residues: CSASRGIQETQYS.

This clonotype showed up many times. The J gene is TRBJ1-5, the V gene TRBV4-1; TRBD1 agrees at 7 bases. The CDR3 length is 13 residues. Germline V gene lookup returns CDR1 MGHRA and CDR2 YSYEKL. Trimming took 5 bases from V and 4 from J; bases not matched to a gene: 2. CDR3 DNA: TGCGCCAGCAGCGACAGGGTAAATCAGCCCCAGCATTTT. It translates to CASSDRVNQPQHF.

The table lists this clonotype with many counts. The chain employs TRBV27 and TRBJ1-2; tentatively, D is TRBD1 (6 bases). Germline CDR1 and CDR2: MNHEY and SMNVEV (reference sequence). V was cut by 5 bases and J by 2 bases, with 12 bases left in between. The CDR3 contains 14 residues. CDR3 protein: CASSTQTGNYGYTF. As DNA, the CDR3 is TGTGCCAGCAGTACACAGACAGGAAACTATGGCTACACCTTC.

The rearrangement uses TRBV14 and TRBJ2-1; D call uncertain. CDR1 is SGHDN, CDR2 FVKESK, per germline. There are 16 residues in the CDR3. Trimming pared 0 bases from V and 2 bases from J, leaving 11 bases between. The CDR3 region is CASSQDWLGTYNEQFF. DNA of the CDR3: TGTGCCAGCAGCCAAGACTGGCTAGGAACCTACAATGAGCAGTTCTTC. The full variable domain, rest sourced from reference TRBV14 and TRBJ2-1, is EAGVTQFPSHSVIEKGQTVTLRCDPISGHDNLYWYRRVMGKEIKFLLHFVKESKQDESGMPNNRFLAERTGGTYSTLKVQPAELEDSGVYFCASSQDWLGTYNEQFFGPGTRLTVL.

The chain carries TRBV7-9 and TRBJ2-2; 7 bases agree with TRBD1. The J segment lost 5 bases and the V segment lost 4 bases, leaving 4 bases of the junction unmatched. The CDR3 runs 14 residues. In germline, CDR1 is SEHNR, CDR2 FQNEAQ (reference sequence). CDR3 nucleotide sequence: TGTGCCAGCAGCTCGGACAGGCCGACCGGGGAGCTGTTTTTT. The encoded protein is CASSSDRPTGELFF.

This clonotype was seen at least ten times. The V and J genes are TRBV19 and TRBJ2-1, with TRBD1 as a possible D gene (9 bases). This CDR3 has 16 residues. V was clipped by 2 bases and J by 6 bases, with 17 bases between them. CDR1 is LNHDA, CDR2 SQIVND, per germline (reference sequence). CDR3 protein: CASSILAGQGINEQFF. Written as DNA, the CDR3 is TGTGCCAGTAGTATATTAGCGGGACAGGGTATCAATGAGCAGTTCTTC. The complete variable domain, with remaining parts taken from reference TRBV19 and TRBJ2-1, reads DGGITQSPKYLFRKEGQNVTLSCEQNLNHDAMYWYRQDPGQGLRLIYYSQIVNDFQKGDIAEGYSVSREKKESFPLTVTSAQKNPTAFYLCASSILAGQGINEQFFGPGTRLTVL.

This clonotype has a handful of counts. V usage is TRBV30 and J usage is TRBJ2-2; D is ambiguous. V was trimmed by 0 bases and J by 4 bases, leaving 9 bases between them. CDR1 and CDR2 (germline): GTSNPN, SVGIG (reference sequence). CDR3 length: 14 amino acids. CDR3 bases: TGTGCCTGGAGTGTAAGGCCCCGCACCGGGGAGCTGTTTTTT. It encodes CAWSVRPRTGELFF.

This clonotype was counted ten times or more. The chain employs TRBV12-5 and TRBJ2-7; D gene uncertain. Germline assignment: CDR1 LGHNT and CDR2 FRNRAP. This CDR3 is built from 13 residues. Trimming took 4 bases from V and 3 from J, leaving 10 bases between them. Written as DNA, the CDR3 is TGTGCTAGTGGTTCCAGTGTGGGCTACGAGCAGTACTTC. It specifies CASGSSVGYEQYF.

Many counts were recorded for this clonotype. The genes are TRBV30 and TRBJ1-6, with a possible D match to TRBD1 (6 bases). This CDR3 is built from 16 residues. V shed 1 base and J shed 9 bases, with 19 bases lying between them. Germline CDR1 is GTSNPN and CDR2 is SVGIG (reference sequence). CDR3 DNA sequence: TGTGCCTGGAGTGCCACACGTACAGGGTTCGGTTCACCCCTCCACTTT. It codes for CAWSATRTGFGSPLHF.

This clonotype was seen more than once but under ten times. J is TRBJ2-3 and V is TRBV19; 10 positions match TRBD2. The CDR3 sequence is 14 residues long. V lost 7 bases to trimming and J lost 7 bases; unmatched junction nucleotides: 8. Germline values: CDR1 LNHDA, CDR2 SQIVND (reference sequence). CDR3 amino acids: CASNGLAEGNTQYF. The DNA for the CDR3 is TGTGCCAGTAATGGACTAGCGGAGGGGAATACGCAGTATTTT.

The chain links TRBV6-1 to TRBJ2-7; 10 nucleotides align to TRBD2. This CDR3 is 14 amino acids long. V lost 5 bases, J lost 2 bases, and 3 bases stayed unmatched. Germline-derived CDR1 and CDR2 are MNHNS and SASEGT. This chain's CDR3 is CASSSSGRTYEQYF. The CDR3 region has the DNA TGTGCCAGCAGTAGTAGCGGGAGGACCTACGAGCAGTACTTC.

About this clonotype: Because it lacks the conserved phenylalanine or tryptophan at the end, this CDR3 is likely a read error. This rearrangement joins TRBV6-1 to TRBJ1-2, with 7 bases that match TRBD1. This CDR3 region has 14 residues. V shed 6 bases, J shed 3 bases, and the junction held 7 bases outside the gene matches. CDR1 and CDR2 from the germline V gene are MNHNS and SASEGT. CDR3 sequence reads: CASSFAQGDYGYTL. CDR3 nucleotides: TGTGCCAGCAGCTTCGCGCAGGGGGACTATGGCTACACCCTC.

This chain links TRBV25-1 with TRBJ2-7; no firm D call. Germline values: CDR1 MGHDK, CDR2 SYGVNS. The CDR3 is made up of 13 amino acids. Trimming removed 4 bases from V and 3 bases from J, with 10 bases in between. CDR3: CASSVADCYEQYF. Here the CDR3 DNA reads TGTGCCAGCAGTGTAGCAGATTGCTACGAGCAGTACTTC.